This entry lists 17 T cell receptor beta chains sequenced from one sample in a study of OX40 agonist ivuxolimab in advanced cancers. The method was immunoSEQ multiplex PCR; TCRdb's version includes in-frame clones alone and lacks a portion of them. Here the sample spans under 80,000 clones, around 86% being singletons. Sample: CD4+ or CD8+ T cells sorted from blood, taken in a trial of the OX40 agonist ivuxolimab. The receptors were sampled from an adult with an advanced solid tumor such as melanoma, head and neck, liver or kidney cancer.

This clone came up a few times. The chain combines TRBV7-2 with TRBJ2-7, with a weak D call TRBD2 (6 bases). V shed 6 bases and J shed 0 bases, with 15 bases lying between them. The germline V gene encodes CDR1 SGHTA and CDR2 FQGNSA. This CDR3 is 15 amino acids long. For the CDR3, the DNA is TGTGCCAGCAGATATAATAGCGGCAACTCCTACGAGCAGTACTTC. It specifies CASRYNSGNSYEQYF.

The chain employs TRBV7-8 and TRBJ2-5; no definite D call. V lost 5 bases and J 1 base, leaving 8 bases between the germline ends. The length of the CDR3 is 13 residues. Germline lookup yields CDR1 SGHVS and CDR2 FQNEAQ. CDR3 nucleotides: TGTGCCAGCAGCCCCCCCGTCCAAGAGACCCAGTACTTC. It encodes CASSPPVQETQYF.

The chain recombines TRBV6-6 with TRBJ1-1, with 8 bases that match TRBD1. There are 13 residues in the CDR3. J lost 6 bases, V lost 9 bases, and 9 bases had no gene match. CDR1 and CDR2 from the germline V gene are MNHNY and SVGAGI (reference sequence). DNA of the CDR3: TGTGCCAGTGCCCTGGGACAGGTGGCTGAAGCTTTCTTT. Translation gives CASALGQVAEAFF.

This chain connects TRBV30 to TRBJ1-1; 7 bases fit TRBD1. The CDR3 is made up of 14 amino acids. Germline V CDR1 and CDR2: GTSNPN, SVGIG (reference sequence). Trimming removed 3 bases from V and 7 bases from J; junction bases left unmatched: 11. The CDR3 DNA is TGTGCCTGGAGCCAAAACAGGGGATCCCTTGAAGCTTTCTTT. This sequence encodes CAWSQNRGSLEAFF. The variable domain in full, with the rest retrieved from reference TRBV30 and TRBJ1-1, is SQTIHQWPATLVQPVGSPLSLECTVEGTSNPNLYWYRQAAGRGLQLLFYSVGIGQISSEVPQNLSASRPQDRQFILSSKKLLLSDSGFYLCAWSQNRGSLEAFFGQGTRLTVV.

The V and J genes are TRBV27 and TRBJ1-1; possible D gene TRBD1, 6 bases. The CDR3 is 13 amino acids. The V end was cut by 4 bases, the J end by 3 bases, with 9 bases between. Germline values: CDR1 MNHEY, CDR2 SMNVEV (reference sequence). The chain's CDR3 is CASSSRGDTEAFF. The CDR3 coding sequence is TGTGCCAGCAGTTCGAGGGGGGACACTGAAGCTTTCTTT.

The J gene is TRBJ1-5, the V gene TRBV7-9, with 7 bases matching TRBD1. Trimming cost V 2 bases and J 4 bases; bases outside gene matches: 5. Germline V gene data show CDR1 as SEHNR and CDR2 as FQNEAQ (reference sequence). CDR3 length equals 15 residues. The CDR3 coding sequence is TGTGCCAGCAGCTTATTAGGGGGCGGGAATCAGCCCCAGCATTTT. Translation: CASSLLGGGNQPQHF.

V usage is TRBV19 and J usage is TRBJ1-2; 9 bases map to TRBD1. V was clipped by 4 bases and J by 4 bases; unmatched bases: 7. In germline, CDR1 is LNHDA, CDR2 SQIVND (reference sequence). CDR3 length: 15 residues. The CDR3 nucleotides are TGTGCCAGTAGTACCGAGACAGGGGGATTCTATGGCTACACCTTC. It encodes CASSTETGGFYGYTF.

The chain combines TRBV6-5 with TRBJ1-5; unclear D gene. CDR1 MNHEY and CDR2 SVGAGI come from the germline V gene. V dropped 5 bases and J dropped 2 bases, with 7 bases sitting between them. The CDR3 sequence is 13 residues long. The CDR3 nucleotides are TGTGCCAGCAGTATAGTTCGCAATCAGCCCCAGCATTTT. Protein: CASSIVRNQPQHF.

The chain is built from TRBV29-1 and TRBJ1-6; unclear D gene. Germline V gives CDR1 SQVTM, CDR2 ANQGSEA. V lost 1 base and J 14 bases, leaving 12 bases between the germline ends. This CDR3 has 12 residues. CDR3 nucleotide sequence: TGCAGCGTTGAAGGCCCCGATTGGACCCTCCACTTT. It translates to CSVEGPDWTLHF.

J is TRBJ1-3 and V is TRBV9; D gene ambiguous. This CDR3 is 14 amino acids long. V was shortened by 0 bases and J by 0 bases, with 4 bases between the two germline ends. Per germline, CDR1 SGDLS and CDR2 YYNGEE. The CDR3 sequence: CASSVGVSGNTIYF. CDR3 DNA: TGTGCCAGCAGCGTAGGGGTCTCTGGAAACACCATATATTTT.

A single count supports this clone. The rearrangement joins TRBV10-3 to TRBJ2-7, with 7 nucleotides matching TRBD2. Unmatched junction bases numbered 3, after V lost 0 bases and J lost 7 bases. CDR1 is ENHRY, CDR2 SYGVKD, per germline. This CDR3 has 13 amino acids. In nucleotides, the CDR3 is TGTGCCATCAGTGAGTCGACCGGGAGGGAGCAGTACTTC. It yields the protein CAISESTGREQYF.

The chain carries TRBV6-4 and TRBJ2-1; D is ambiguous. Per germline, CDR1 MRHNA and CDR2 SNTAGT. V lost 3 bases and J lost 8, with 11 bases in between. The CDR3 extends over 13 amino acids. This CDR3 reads CASSEMVGDEQFF. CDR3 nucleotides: TGTGCCAGCAGTGAAATGGTTGGAGATGAGCAGTTCTTC.

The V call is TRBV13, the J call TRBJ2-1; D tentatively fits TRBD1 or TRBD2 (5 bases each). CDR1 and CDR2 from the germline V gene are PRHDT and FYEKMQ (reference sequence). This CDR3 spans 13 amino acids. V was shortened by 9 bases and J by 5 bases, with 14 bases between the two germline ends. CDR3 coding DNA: TGTGCCAGTAACCCGGGACCGAACAATGAGCAGTTCTTC. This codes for CASNPGPNNEQFF. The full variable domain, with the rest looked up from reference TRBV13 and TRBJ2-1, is AAGVIQSPRHLIKEKRETATLKCYPIPRHDTVYWYQQGPGQDPQFLISFYEKMQSDKGSIPDRFSAQQFSDYHSELNMSSLELGDSALYFCASNPGPNNEQFFGPGTRLTVL.

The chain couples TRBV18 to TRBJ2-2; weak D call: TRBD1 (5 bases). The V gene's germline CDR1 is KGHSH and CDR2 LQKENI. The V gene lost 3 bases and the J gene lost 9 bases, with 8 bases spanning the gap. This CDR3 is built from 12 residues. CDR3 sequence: CASSPQGRELFF. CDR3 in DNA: TGTGCCAGCTCACCTCAGGGCCGGGAGCTGTTTTTT.

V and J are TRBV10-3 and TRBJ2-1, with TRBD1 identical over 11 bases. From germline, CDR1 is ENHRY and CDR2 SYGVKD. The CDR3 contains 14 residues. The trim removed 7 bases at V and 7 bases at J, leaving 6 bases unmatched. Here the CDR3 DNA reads TGTGCCATCAAGGGACAGGGGGTTTTGAATGAGCAGTTCTTC. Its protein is CAIKGQGVLNEQFF.

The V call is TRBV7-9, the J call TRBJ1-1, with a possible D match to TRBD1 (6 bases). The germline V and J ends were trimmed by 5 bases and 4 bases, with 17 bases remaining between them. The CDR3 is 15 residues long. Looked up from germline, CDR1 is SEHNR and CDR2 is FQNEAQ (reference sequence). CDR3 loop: CASSPPGQFGTEAFF. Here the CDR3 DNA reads TGTGCCAGCAGCCCCCCTGGACAGTTTGGCACTGAAGCTTTCTTT.

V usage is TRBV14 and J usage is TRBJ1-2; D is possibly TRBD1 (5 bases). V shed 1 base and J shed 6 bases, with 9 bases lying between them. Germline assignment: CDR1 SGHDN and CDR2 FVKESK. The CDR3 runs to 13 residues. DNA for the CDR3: TGTGCCAGCAGCCAAGGTCAGGGAGATGGCTACACCTTC. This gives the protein CASSQGQGDGYTF.